The clone carrying this T cell receptor beta chain turned up a few times. This specimen comes from a study of blood T cells in healthy people across ages. Extraction yielded at least 5 micrograms of total RNA per sample. Alongside a J-beta primer mix, a sample-barcoded 5' primer served in a second PCR lasting roughly 7 to 11 cycles. TCRdb ran MiXCR on the 5' RACE reads and lists one entry per CDR3 protein. Seen here are about 730,000 distinct CDR3 sequences, more than 40% observed once, and the top ten hold around a fifth. CDR1 and CDR2 from the germline V gene are SGHTA and FQGTGA. Trimming left V 5 bases short and J 7 bases short, with 12 bases between. This CDR3 spans 13 amino acids.

V and J are TRBV7-3 and TRBJ1-5, with D maybe TRBD1 (5 bases). What was sequenced was blood. The clonotype was recovered from a woman aged 60-70 years in good health. DNA for the CDR3: TGTGCCAGCAGCCTTGACTGGGGGCAGCCCCAGCATTTT. As protein: CASSLDWGQPQHF. Full variable domain (remainder filled in from reference TRBV7-3 and TRBJ1-5): GAGVSQTPSNKVTEKGKYVELRCDPISGHTALYWYRQSLGQGPEFLIYFQGTGAADDSGLPNDRFFAVRPEGSVSTLKIQRTERGDSAVYLCASSLDWGQPQHFGDGTRLSIL.